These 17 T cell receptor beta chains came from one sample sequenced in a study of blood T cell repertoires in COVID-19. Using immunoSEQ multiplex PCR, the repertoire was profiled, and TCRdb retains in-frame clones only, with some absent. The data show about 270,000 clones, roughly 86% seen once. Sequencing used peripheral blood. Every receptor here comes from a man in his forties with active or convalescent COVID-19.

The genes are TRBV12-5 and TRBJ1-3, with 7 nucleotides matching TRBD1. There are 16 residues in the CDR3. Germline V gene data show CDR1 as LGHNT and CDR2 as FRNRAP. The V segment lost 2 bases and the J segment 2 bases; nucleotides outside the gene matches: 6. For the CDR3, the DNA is TGTGCTAGTGGTTTGCCCCCAAGGGGGCCTGGAAACACCATATATTTT. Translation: CASGLPPRGPGNTIYF.

CDR3 sequence (DNA): TGTGCCAGCAGCCCCGCCCGGGGGGCTTTACGCTCACCCCTCCACTTT. Translation: CASSPARGALRSPLHF. This rearrangement joins TRBV11-2 to TRBJ1-6, with D perhaps matching TRBD1 (6 bases). The ends were cut back, 5 bases at V and 10 bases at J, with 21 bases in the middle. The CDR3 sequence is 16 residues long. CDR1 and CDR2 from the germline V gene are SGHAT and FQNNGV.

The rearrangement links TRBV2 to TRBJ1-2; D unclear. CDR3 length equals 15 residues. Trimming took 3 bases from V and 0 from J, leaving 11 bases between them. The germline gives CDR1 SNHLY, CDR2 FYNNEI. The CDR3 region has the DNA TGTGCCAGCAGTGATCGCACAGTGACTAACTATGGCTACACCTTC. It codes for CASSDRTVTNYGYTF.

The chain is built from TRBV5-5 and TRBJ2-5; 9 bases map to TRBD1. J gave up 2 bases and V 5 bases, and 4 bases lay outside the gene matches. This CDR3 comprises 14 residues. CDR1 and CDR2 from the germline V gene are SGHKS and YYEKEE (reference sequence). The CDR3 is CASSSGQGQETQYF. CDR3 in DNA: TGTGCCAGCAGTTCAGGACAGGGGCAAGAGACCCAGTACTTC.

DNA of the CDR3: TGTGCCAGCAGCCCTAGCTCCTCTGGAAACACCATATATTTT. It encodes CASSPSSSGNTIYF. The chain has TRBV14 and TRBJ1-3; D is uncertain. Germline lookup yields CDR1 SGHDN and CDR2 FVKESK. The CDR3 length is 14 residues. With 4 bases removed from V and 0 bases from J, the gap between germline ends came to 7 bases.

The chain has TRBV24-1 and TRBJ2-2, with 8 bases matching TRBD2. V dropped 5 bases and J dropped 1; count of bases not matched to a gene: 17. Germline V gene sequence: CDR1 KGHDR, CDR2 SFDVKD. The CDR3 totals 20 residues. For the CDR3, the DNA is TGTGCCACCAGTGTAGGACTAGGTATAGCGGGGACGATGAACACCGGGGAGCTGTTTTTT. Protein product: CATSVGLGIAGTMNTGELFF.

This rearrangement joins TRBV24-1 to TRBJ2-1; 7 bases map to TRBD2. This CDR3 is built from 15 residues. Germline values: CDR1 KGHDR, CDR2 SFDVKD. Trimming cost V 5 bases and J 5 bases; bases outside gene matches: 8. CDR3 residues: CATSGFASGHNEQFF. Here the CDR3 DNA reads TGTGCCACCAGTGGATTCGCTAGCGGCCACAATGAGCAGTTCTTC.

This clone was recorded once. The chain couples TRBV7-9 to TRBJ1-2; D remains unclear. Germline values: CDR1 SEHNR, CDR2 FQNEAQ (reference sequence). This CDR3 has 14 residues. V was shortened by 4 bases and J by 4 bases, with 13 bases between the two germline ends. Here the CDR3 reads CASSSLGPPYGYTF. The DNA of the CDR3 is TGTGCCAGCAGCTCGCTGGGCCCACCCTATGGCTACACCTTC.

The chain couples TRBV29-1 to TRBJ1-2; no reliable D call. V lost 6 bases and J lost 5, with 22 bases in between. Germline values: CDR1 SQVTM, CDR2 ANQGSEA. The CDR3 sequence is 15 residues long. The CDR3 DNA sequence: TGCAGCGTGGAAACCTCCCGAGACTCCACATATGGCTACACCTTC. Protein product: CSVETSRDSTYGYTF.

This CDR3 is CASSRQGRDEKLFF. DNA for the CDR3: TGTGCCAGCAGCCGACAGGGGCGTGATGAAAAACTGTTTTTT. The chain uses TRBV5-6 and TRBJ1-4; 8 bases match TRBD1. The V segment lost 4 bases and the J segment 6 bases; nucleotides outside the gene matches: 5. Germline CDR1 SGHDT, CDR2 YYEEEE. This CDR3 has 14 amino acids.

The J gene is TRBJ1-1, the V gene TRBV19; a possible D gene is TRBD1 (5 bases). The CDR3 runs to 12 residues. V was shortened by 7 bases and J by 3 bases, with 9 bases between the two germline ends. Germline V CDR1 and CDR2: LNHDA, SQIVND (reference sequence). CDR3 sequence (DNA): TGTGCCAGTAAATCAGGGTACACTGAAGCTTTCTTT. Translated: CASKSGYTEAFF. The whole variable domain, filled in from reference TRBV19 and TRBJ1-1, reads DGGITQSPKYLFRKEGQNVTLSCEQNLNHDAMYWYRQDPGQGLRLIYYSQIVNDFQKGDIAEGYSVSREKKESFPLTVTSAQKNPTAFYLCASKSGYTEAFFGQGTRLTVV.

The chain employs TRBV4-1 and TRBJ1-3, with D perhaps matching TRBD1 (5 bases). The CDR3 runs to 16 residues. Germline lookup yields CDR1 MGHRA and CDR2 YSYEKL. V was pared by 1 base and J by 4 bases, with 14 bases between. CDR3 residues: CASSQGALGPGNTIYF. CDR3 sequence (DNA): TGCGCCAGCAGCCAAGGGGCGCTGGGGCCGGGAAACACCATATATTTT.

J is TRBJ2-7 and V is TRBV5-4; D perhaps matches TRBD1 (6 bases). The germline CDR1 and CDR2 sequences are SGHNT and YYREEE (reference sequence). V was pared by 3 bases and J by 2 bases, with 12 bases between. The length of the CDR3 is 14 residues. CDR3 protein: CASSYTGFAYEQYF. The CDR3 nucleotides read TGTGCCAGCAGCTATACAGGGTTCGCCTACGAGCAGTACTTC.

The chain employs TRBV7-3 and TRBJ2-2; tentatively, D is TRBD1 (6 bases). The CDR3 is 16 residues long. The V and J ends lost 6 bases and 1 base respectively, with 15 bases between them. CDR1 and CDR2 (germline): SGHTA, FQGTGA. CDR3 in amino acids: CASSRTGTLNTGELFF. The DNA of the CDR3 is TGTGCCAGCAGTCGCACCGGGACACTGAACACCGGGGAGCTGTTTTTT.

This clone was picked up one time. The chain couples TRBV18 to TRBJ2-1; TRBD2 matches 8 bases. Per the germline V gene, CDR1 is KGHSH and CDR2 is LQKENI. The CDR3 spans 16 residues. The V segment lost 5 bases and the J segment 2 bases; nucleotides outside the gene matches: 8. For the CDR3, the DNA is TGTGCCAGCTCAAAAGCCCTAGCGGGCCCCTACAATGAGCAGTTCTTC. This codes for CASSKALAGPYNEQFF.

The CDR3 nucleotides read TGTGCCAGCAGTTTATGGGCCAACACCGGGGAGCTGTTTTTT. Translating gives CASSLWANTGELFF. This rearrangement joins TRBV28 to TRBJ2-2; D is unclear. Germline V gives CDR1 MDHEN, CDR2 SYDVKM. The CDR3 contains 14 residues. The V end lost 0 bases, the J end lost 2 bases, and 4 bases lay between the germline ends.

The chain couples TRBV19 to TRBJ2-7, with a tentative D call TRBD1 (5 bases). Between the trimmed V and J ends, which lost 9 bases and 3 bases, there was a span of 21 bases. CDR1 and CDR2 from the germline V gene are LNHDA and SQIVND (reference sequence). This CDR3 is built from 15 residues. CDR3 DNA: TGTGCCAGCCCCGCCTCGTGTGACAGATACTACGAGCAGTACTTC. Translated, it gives CASPASCDRYYEQYF.